These T cell receptor beta chains were read from a single sample in a study of T-cell reconstitution after alpha-beta-depleted transplantation in children. TCRdb fed the PCR reads into MiXCR, producing one record per CDR3 protein. The table includes a few hundred thousand distinct CDR3 sequences, 9.9% detected once. Source: PBMCs from the stem cell graft donor, taken from the stem cell graft. These receptors were obtained from a human donor who donated a stem cell graft to a child with SCID. Both conserved end residues are part of each CDR3. The order of the fields is J gene, clone size, D gene, V gene, CDR3 protein, CDR3 DNA. A D gene is named only where the DNA matches it firmly. Not all rows give a size; the values are once, few, many and, for expanded clones, a class.

TRBJ1-2	many	TRBD1	TRBV19	CASSTTGLGGYTF	TGTGCCAGTAGTACGACAGGGCTGGGAGGCTACACCTTC
TRBJ2-7	few	NA	TRBV25-1	CASSEGEGAYEQYF	TGTGCCAGCAGTGAGGGGGAAGGGGCCTACGAGCAGTACTTC
TRBJ2-3	NA	TRBD2	TRBV18	CASSPRLAGGSTDTQYF	TGTGCCAGCTCACCCCGACTAGCGGGGGGAAGCACAGATACGCAGTATTTT
TRBJ2-7	few	NA	TRBV28	CASSSIGGLVYEQYF	TGTGCCAGCAGCTCCATCGGAGGACTGGTCTACGAGCAGTACTTC
TRBJ1-2	NA	NA	TRBV6-5	CASSPDSGGYGYTF	TGTGCCAGCAGTCCCGACAGTGGCGGTTATGGCTACACCTTC
TRBJ2-3	many	NA	TRBV20-1	CSAPWGEGGTDTQYF	TGCAGTGCTCCTTGGGGCGAGGGCGGCACAGATACGCAGTATTTT
TRBJ2-3	NA	NA	TRBV7-9	CASSPAALSTDTQYF	TGTGCCAGCAGCCCAGCGGCCCTATCCACAGATACGCAGTATTTT
TRBJ2-2	NA	NA	TRBV19	CASSILAGLTVGELFF	TGTGCCAGTAGTATCCTCGCAGGTTTGACCGTCGGGGAGCTGTTTTTT
TRBJ2-4	NA	TRBD1	TRBV11-2	CASSLDSEQGVGIQYF	TGTGCCAGCAGCTTAGACTCGGAACAGGGGGTCGGCATTCAGTACTTC
TRBJ2-3	NA	NA	TRBV14	CASSQTRAVPDTQYF	TGTGCCAGCAGCCAAACGCGGGCAGTTCCAGATACGCAGTATTTT
TRBJ2-7	few	NA	TRBV5-5	CASSFWSGDYEQYF	TGTGCCAGCAGTTTCTGGTCCGGAGACTACGAGCAGTACTTC
TRBJ1-5	NA	NA	TRBV12-2	CASRFMAGSEPQHF	TGTGCAAGTCGCTTTATGGCAGGATCGGAGCCCCAGCATTTT
TRBJ1-4	NA	NA	TRBV29-1	CSVRGGRGASNEKLFF	TGCAGCGTTCGGGGGGGTAGGGGGGCGTCTAATGAAAAACTGTTTTTT
TRBJ2-7	many	NA	TRBV20-1	CSARAPPSYEQYF	TGCAGTGCTAGAGCCCCACCGTCATACGAGCAGTACTTC
TRBJ2-3	NA	NA	TRBV7-2	CASKEGSTDTQYF	TGTGCCAGCAAAGAAGGTAGCACAGATACGCAGTATTTT
TRBJ2-2	many	NA	TRBV29-1	CSVRKPGTRGTGELFF	TGCAGCGTTAGGAAGCCCGGGACAAGGGGCACCGGGGAGCTGTTTTTT
TRBJ1-2	few	NA	TRBV29-1	CSVKLQTGYGYTF	TGCAGCGTTAAACTACAAACGGGCTATGGCTACACCTTC
TRBJ2-7	NA	TRBD1	TRBV7-6	CASSLTGGPLYEQYF	TGTGCCAGCAGCTTAACAGGGGGGCCCCTCTACGAGCAGTACTTC
TRBJ1-3	many	NA	TRBV29-1	CSAKTGGGFGNTIYF	TGCAGCGCTAAGACAGGAGGAGGCTTTGGAAACACCATATATTTT
TRBJ2-5	few	NA	TRBV11-1	CASSSSLGELETQYF	TGTGCCAGCAGCTCCTCCCTGGGGGAGTTAGAGACCCAGTACTTC